The rows below give T cell receptor beta chains drawn from one sample of a study of early T cells in non-severe SARS-CoV-2 infection. One entry per CDR3 protein, called by TCRdb with MiXCR from the 5' RACE reads. The data contain approximately 39,000 distinct CDR3 sequences, about 4.5% of them singletons. Sequenced sample: whole blood. The receptors derive from an adult who was a healthcare worker with PCR-confirmed SARS-CoV-2 infection or an uninfected control (not recorded which). The CDR3 runs from the conserved cysteine through the conserved F or W. A D gene is named only where the DNA matches it firmly. Some rows mark clone size as missing; the rest say once, few, many or name a class of expanded clone.

V gene	D gene	J gene	clone size	CDR3 length	CDR3 protein	CDR3 DNA
TRBV6-5	TRBD1	TRBJ2-7	many	14	CASSRDRTDYEQYF	TGTGCCAGCAGCCGGGACAGGACCGATTACGAGCAGTACTTC
TRBV20-1	TRBD1	TRBJ2-1	many	17	CSASQGARRFGLNEQFF	TGCAGTGCGTCACAGGGGGCCCGAAGATTTGGTCTCAATGAGCAGTTCTTC
TRBV9	.	TRBJ1-6	many	13	CASSVGVRSPLHF	TGTGCCAGCAGCGTAGGGGTCCGATCACCCCTCCACTTT
TRBV12-3/TRBV12-4	.	TRBJ2-5	many	11	CASSWRDNLYF	TGTGCCAGCAGTTGGCGGGACAATCTGTACTTC
TRBV7-9	.	TRBJ1-4	.	14	CASSRDAVYEKLFF	TGTGCCAGCAGCCGCGACGCCGTGTATGAAAAACTGTTTTTT
TRBV10-3	.	TRBJ1-5	few	13	CAISEGWQEPQHF	TGTGCCATCAGTGAGGGATGGCAGGAGCCCCAGCATTTT
TRBV27	TRBD1	TRBJ1-5	.	13	CASSPGQNQPQHF	TGTGCCAGTTCTCCGGGACAGAATCAGCCCCAGCATTTT
TRBV20-1	.	TRBJ2-2	many	15	CSARVNRRNTGELFF	TGCAGTGCTAGAGTCAACAGGCGGAACACCGGGGAGCTGTTTTTT
TRBV5-1	.	TRBJ2-7	many	15	CASSSAGGGTNEQYF	TGCGCCAGCAGCTCCGCCGGGGGAGGAACGAACGAGCAGTACTTC
TRBV6-5	.	TRBJ2-7	many	14	CASSYSRWGYEQYF	TGTGCCAGCAGTTACTCGAGGTGGGGATACGAGCAGTACTTC
TRBV9	.	TRBJ2-2	many	13	CASSVGPTGELFF	TGTGCCAGCAGCGTAGGCCCCACCGGGGAGCTGTTTTTT